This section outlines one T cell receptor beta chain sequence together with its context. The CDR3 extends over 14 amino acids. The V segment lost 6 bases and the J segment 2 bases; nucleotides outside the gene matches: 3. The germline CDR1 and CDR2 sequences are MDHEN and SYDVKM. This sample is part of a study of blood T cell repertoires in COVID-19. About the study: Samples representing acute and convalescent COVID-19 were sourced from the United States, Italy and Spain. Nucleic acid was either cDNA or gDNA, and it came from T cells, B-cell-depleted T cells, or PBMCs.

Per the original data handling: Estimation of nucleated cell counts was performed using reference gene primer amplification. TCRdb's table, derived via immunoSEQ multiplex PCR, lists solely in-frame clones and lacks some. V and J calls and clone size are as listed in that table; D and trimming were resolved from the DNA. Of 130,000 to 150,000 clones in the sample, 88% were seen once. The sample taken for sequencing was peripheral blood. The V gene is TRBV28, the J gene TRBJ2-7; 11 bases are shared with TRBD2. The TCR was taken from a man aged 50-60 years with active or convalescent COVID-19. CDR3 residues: CASRASGRPYEQYF. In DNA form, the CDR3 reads TGTGCCAGCAGGGCTAGCGGGAGGCCCTACGAGCAGTACTTC.